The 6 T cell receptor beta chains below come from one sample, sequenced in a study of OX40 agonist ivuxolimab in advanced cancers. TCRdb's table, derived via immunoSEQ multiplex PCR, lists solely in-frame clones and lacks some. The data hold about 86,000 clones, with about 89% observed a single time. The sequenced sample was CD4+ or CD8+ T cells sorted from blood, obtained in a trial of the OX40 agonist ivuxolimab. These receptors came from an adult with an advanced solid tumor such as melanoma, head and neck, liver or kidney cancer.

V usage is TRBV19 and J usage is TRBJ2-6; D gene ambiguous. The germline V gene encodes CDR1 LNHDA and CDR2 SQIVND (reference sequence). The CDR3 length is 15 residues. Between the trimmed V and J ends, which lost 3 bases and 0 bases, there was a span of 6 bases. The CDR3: CASSITGSGANVLTF. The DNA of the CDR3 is TGTGCCAGTAGTATTACGGGCTCTGGGGCCAACGTCCTGACTTTC.

The CDR3 DNA reads TGTGCCAGCAACTTCGGGACAGGAACAGATACGCAGTATTTT. This sequence encodes CASNFGTGTDTQYF. The chain employs TRBV7-6 and TRBJ2-3; 8 bases match TRBD1. In germline, CDR1 is SGHVS, CDR2 FNYEAQ. V dropped 7 bases and J dropped 3; count of bases not matched to a gene: 6. This CDR3 comprises 14 residues.

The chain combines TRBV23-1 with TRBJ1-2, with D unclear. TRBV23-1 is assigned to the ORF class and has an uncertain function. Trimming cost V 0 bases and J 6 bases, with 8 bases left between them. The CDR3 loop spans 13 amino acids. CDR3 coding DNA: TGCGCCAGCAGTCAATCGAGAGTACATGGCTACACCTTC. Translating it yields CASSQSRVHGYTF.

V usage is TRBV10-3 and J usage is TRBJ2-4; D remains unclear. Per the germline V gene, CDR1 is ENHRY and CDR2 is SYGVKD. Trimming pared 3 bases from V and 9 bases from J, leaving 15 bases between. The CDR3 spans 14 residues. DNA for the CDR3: TGTGCCATCAGTGAACCCCGAAAGGATCCCATTCAGTACTTC. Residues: CAISEPRKDPIQYF.

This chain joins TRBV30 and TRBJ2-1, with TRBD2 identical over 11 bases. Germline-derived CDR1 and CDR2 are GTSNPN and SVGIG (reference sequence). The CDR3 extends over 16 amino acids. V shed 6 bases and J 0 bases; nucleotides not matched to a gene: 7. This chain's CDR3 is CACPTSGESSYNEQFF. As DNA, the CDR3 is TGTGCCTGCCCGACTAGCGGGGAAAGCTCCTACAATGAGCAGTTCTTC.

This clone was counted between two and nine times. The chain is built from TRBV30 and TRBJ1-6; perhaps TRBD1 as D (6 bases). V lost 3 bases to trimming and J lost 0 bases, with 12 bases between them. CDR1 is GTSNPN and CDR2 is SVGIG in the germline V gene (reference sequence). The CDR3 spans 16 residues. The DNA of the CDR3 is TGTGCCTGGAGGAGCAGGGGCAGCTCCTATAATTCACCCCTCCACTTT. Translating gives CAWRSRGSSYNSPLHF.